This T cell receptor (beta chain) came from a study of OX40 agonist ivuxolimab in advanced cancers. Points from the study as a whole: In CD8+ T cells, expanded clones were on average more numerous than in CD4+.

The repertoire was sequenced with immunoSEQ multiplex PCR; TCRdb's copy has only in-frame clones and lacks some. The sample holds almost 80,000 clones, around nine tenths seen once. There are 15 residues in the CDR3. Germline trimming cut 7 bases from V and 7 bases from J; bases unmatched to any gene: 10. Germline V gives CDR1 MNHNS, CDR2 SASEGT. A remark on this clone: Its antigen is unidentified.

J is TRBJ1-4 and V is TRBV6-1; 9 bases fit TRBD1. The clonotype was recovered from an adult with an advanced solid tumor such as melanoma, head and neck, liver or kidney cancer. The material sequenced was CD4+ or CD8+ T cells sorted from blood, taken in a trial of the OX40 agonist ivuxolimab. CDR3 in DNA: TGTGCCAGCACCGCCACCGGGACAGGGCTTGAAAAACTGTTTTTT. Its protein is CASTATGTGLEKLFF.